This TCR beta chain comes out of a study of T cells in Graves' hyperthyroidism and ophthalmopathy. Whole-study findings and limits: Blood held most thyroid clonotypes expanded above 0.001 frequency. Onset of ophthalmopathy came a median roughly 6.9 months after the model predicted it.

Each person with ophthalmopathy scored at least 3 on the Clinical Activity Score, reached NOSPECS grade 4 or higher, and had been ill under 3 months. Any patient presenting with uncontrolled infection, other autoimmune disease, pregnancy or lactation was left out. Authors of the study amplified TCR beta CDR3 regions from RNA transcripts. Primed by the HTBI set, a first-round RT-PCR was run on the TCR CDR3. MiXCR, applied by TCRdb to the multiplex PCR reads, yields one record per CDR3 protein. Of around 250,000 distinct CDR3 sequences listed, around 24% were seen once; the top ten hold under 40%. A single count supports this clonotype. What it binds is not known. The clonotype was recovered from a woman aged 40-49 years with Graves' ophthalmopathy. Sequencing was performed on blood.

The CDR3 nucleotides read TGTGCCAGCCTGGGTCCACCCTACGAGCAGTACTTC. Translating it yields CASLGPPYEQYF. The chain has TRBV28 and TRBJ2-7; D is unclear. Trimming removed 8 bases at V and 2 bases at J, with 10 bases between. From germline, CDR1 is MDHEN and CDR2 SYDVKM. The CDR3 sequence is 12 residues long.